Listed below are T cell receptor beta chains from one sample, sequenced in a study of T cell responses to AZD1222 COVID-19 vaccine. Here immunoSEQ multiplex PCR was the method, and the copy in TCRdb shows in-frame clones only, minus some. The table records some 140,000 clones, less than 90% of them present only once. The material sequenced was peripheral blood, taken on day 0 of AZD1222 vaccination. These receptors were taken from an adult in good health. CDR3s include the opening cysteine and the closing phenylalanine or tryptophan. A D gene is named only where the DNA matches it firmly. The size entry is marked missing in some rows and otherwise reads once, few, many or a size class.

>few|-|TRBV12-3/TRBV12-4|TRBJ1-5
TGTGCCAGCAGTGCCCCATATCAGCCCCAGCATTTT
CASSAPYQPQHF
>-|TRBD1|TRBV29-1|TRBJ2-7
TGCAGCGCCCAGGGGGCATATTCCTACGAGCAGTACTTC
CSAQGAYSYEQYF
>few|TRBD2|TRBV3-1/TRBV3-2|TRBJ2-7
TGTGCCAGCAGCCGAGCGGGGCGATCCTACGAGCAGTACTTC
CASSRAGRSYEQYF
>-|-|TRBV4-2|TRBJ2-1
TGTGCCAGCAGCCCGAGCGTGGCGGGGGCCGGGGATGAGCAGTTCTTC
CASSPSVAGAGDEQFF
>-|-|TRBV19|TRBJ2-7
TGTGCCAGTAGTTTTAGGACAAGAGAATACGAGCAGTACTTC
CASSFRTREYEQYF
>-|-|TRBV10-2|TRBJ1-5
TGCGCCAGCAGTGAGGGCCCGACGGCCAATCAGCCCCAGCATTTT
CASSEGPTANQPQHF
>-|-|TRBV27|TRBJ1-6
TGTGCCAGCAGTTTATCTGGTCAGGCGGGGTCACCCCTCCACTTT
CASSLSGQAGSPLHF
>-|TRBD1|TRBV29-1|TRBJ2-7
TGCAGCGTGGAGCTTCCCGGGACAGGGACCTACGAGCAGTACTTC
CSVELPGTGTYEQYF
>-|-|TRBV28|TRBJ2-2
TGTGCCAGCAGGGGAATAGCGGTGAACACCGGGGAGCTGTTTTTT
CASRGIAVNTGELFF
>-|TRBD1|TRBV6-5|TRBJ1-2
TGTGCCAGCAGGACGGACAGGGACCTTGGGTATGGCTACACCTTC
CASRTDRDLGYGYTF
>few|TRBD1|TRBV7-2|TRBJ2-5
TGTGCCAGCAGCTTCGGGACAGGGGTTGGGAAGACCCAGTACTTC
CASSFGTGVGKTQYF
>-|TRBD1|TRBV28|TRBJ1-5
TGTGCCAGCAGTCCTATACTGGACAGGGACAATCAGCCCCAGCATTTT
CASSPILDRDNQPQHF
>-|TRBD2|TRBV11-2|TRBJ2-1
TGTGCCAGCAGCGCGGGACTAGCTAGAATGAATGAGCAGTTCTTC
CASSAGLARMNEQFF
>once|TRBD2|TRBV7-7|TRBJ2-3
TGTGCCAGCAGCGTTAGCGGGGGGGCTTCAGATACGCAGTATTTT
CASSVSGGASDTQYF
>-|-|TRBV7-9|TRBJ2-5
TGTGCCAGCAGCTTGGAGGGGACCCAGTACTTC
CASSLEGTQYF
>-|-|TRBV2|TRBJ1-5
TGTGCCAGCAGAAGGGGACACGACCCAAATCAGCCCCAGCATTTT
CASRRGHDPNQPQHF
>-|-|TRBV6-5|TRBJ1-6
TGTGCCAGCAGTTACGGGAAGAGGAATTCACCCCTCCACTTT
CASSYGKRNSPLHF
>-|TRBD1|TRBV27|TRBJ2-1
TGTGCCAGCAGTTTATGGACAGGCTACTACAATGAGCAGTTCTTC
CASSLWTGYYNEQFF
>-|-|TRBV5-6|TRBJ1-5
TGTGCCAGCAGCTTGGACGGGAATCAGCCCCAGCATTTT
CASSLDGNQPQHF
>-|-|TRBV4-1|TRBJ1-5
TGCGCCAGCAGCCAAGATTTGGGGCGCCGGGGCAATCAGCCCCAGCATTTT
CASSQDLGRRGNQPQHF
>-|TRBD2|TRBV10-2|TRBJ2-1
TGCGCCAGCAGTGAGTCGGCTAGCGGGTCCCACAATGAGCAGTTCTTC
CASSESASGSHNEQFF
>-|TRBD1|TRBV6-2/TRBV6-3|TRBJ1-5
TGTGCCAGCAGCCGAGGACAGGGGGTGGGTAATCAGCCCCAGCATTTT
CASSRGQGVGNQPQHF
>-|TRBD1|TRBV7-9|TRBJ1-4
TGTGCCAGCAGCTCTCCGGGACAGAGTAATGAAAAACTGTTTTTT
CASSSPGQSNEKLFF
>-|TRBD1|TRBV4-1|TRBJ1-4
TGCGCCAGCAGCCAAGGTGACAGGGGAAAACTGTTTTTT
CASSQGDRGKLFF
>-|TRBD1|TRBV18|TRBJ1-1
TGTGCCAGCTCACTCGACAGGGGCCCAGCTTTCTTT
CASSLDRGPAFF
>-|-|TRBV9|TRBJ1-4
TGTGCCAGCAGCGTAGGTCTGAACCCCACTAATGAAAAACTGTTTTTT
CASSVGLNPTNEKLFF
>few|-|TRBV19|TRBJ1-1
TGTGCCAGTAGTCGGAACATGAACACTGAAGCTTTCTTT
CASSRNMNTEAFF
>-|-|TRBV3-1/TRBV3-2|TRBJ1-2
TGTGCCAGCAGCCAAGATGGGCATATAGATGGCTACACCTTC
CASSQDGHIDGYTF
>-|-|TRBV3-1/TRBV3-2|TRBJ1-1
TGTGCCAGCAGCCAAGTTCCGGGACGGGGGATGAACACTGAAGCTTTCTTT
CASSQVPGRGMNTEAFF
>once|-|TRBV5-5|TRBJ1-2
TGTGCCAGCAGCTTACAGGTCCCAGGCTATGGCTACACCTTC
CASSLQVPGYGYTF
>-|-|TRBV7-2|TRBJ2-7
TGTGCCAGCAGCTTATACAGCAGGGGAGATACTTACGAGCAGTACTTC
CASSLYSRGDTYEQYF
>once|-|TRBV12-3/TRBV12-4|TRBJ2-7
TGTGCCAGCAGTTTGAAACAGGGAGGCGAGCAGTACTTC
CASSLKQGGEQYF
>-|-|TRBV12-5|TRBJ2-5
TGTGCTAGTGGTTTGGTACTGGGGTCGGGCGAGACCCAGTACTTC
CASGLVLGSGETQYF
>-|-|TRBV7-9|TRBJ1-2
TGTGCCAGCAGCTTGGTCATGGATGGCTACACCTTC
CASSLVMDGYTF
>-|TRBD1|TRBV2|TRBJ1-5
TGTGCCAGCAGTTTTACCGGGACAGATCGGAGGCCCCAGCATTTT
CASSFTGTDRRPQHF
>-|TRBD1|TRBV18|TRBJ2-7
TGTGCCAGCTCCGACAGGGGCTACGAGCAGTACTTC
CASSDRGYEQYF
>-|TRBD1|TRBV11-3|TRBJ1-6
TGTGCCAGCAGCTTAGATCGGGGACAGGCGAGGGGGCGATCACCCCTCCACTTT
CASSLDRGQARGRSPLHF
>-|TRBD1|TRBV6-2/TRBV6-3|TRBJ2-2
TGTGCCAGCAGTACAGGACAGGGGAACACCGGGGAGCTGTTTTTT
CASSTGQGNTGELFF
>-|-|TRBV6-5|TRBJ1-1
TGTGCCAGCAGTTACTCCGGGGCGGAAGCTTTCTTT
CASSYSGAEAFF
>-|TRBD1|TRBV6-6|TRBJ1-1
TGTGCCAGCGGCCAGAATAAACAGGGGGCGGGCACTGAAGCTTTCTTT
CASGQNKQGAGTEAFF
>-|-|TRBV2|TRBJ1-2
TGTGCCAGCAGCCTACAGGGATCTAACTATGGCTACACCTTC
CASSLQGSNYGYTF
>-|-|TRBV7-3|TRBJ2-6
TGTGCCAGCAGCCTCAACCGACAGTCCTCTGGGGCCAACGTCCTGACTTTC
CASSLNRQSSGANVLTF
>-|TRBD1|TRBV2|TRBJ1-2
TGTGCCAGCGGTCCGGGACAGAACTATGGCTACACCTTC
CASGPGQNYGYTF
>-|-|TRBV10-3|TRBJ1-2
TGTGCCATCAGTGAGTCGAACTATGGCTACACCTTC
CAISESNYGYTF
>-|-|TRBV3-1/TRBV3-2|TRBJ2-3
TGTGCCAGCAGCCAAAATACCGGGTATGGAGATACGCAGTATTTT
CASSQNTGYGDTQYF
>-|-|TRBV11-1|TRBJ2-7
TGTGCCAGCAGCTTAGACTATGCTTCTAGCCGTCCGTACTTC
CASSLDYASSRPYF
>-|-|TRBV12-3/TRBV12-4|TRBJ1-4
TGTGCCAGCACGGACAGTCCAAATGAAAAACTGTTTTTT
CASTDSPNEKLFF